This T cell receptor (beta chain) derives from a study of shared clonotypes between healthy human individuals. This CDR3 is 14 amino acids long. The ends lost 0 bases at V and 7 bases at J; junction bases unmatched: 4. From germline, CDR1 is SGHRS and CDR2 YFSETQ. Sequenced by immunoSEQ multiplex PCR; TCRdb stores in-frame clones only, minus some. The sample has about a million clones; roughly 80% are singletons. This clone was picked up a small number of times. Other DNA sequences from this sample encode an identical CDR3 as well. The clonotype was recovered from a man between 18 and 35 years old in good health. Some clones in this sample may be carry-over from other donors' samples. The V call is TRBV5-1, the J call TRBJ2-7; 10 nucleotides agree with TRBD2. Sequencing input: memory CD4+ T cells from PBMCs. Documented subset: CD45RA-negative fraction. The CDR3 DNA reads TGCGCCAGCAGCTTGGGGCTAGCGGGAGAAGAGCAGTACTTC. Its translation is CASSLGLAGEEQYF.